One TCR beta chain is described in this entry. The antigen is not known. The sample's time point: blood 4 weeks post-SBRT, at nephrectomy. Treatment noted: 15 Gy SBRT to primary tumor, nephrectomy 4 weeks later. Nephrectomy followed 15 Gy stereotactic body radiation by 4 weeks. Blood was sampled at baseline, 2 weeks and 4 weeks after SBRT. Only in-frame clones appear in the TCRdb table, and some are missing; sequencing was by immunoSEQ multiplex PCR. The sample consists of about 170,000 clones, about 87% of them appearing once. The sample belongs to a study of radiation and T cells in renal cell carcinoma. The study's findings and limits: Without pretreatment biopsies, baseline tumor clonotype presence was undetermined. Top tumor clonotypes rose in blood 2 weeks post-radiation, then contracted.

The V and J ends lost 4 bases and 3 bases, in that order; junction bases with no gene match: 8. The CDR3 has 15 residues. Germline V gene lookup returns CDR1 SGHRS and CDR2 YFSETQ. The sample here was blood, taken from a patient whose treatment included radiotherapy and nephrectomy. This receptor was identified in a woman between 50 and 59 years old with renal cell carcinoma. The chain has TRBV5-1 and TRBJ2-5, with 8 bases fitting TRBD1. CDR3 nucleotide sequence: TGCGCCAGCAGCACCAGGGGGCGCCGAGAAGAGACCCAGTACTTC. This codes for CASSTRGRREETQYF. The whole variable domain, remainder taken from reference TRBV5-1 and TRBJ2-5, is KAGVTQTPRYLIKTRGQQVTLSCSPISGHRSVSWYQQTPGQGLQFLFEYFSETQRNKGNFPGRFSGRQFSNSRSEMNVSTLELGDSALYLCASSTRGRREETQYFGPGTRLLVL.